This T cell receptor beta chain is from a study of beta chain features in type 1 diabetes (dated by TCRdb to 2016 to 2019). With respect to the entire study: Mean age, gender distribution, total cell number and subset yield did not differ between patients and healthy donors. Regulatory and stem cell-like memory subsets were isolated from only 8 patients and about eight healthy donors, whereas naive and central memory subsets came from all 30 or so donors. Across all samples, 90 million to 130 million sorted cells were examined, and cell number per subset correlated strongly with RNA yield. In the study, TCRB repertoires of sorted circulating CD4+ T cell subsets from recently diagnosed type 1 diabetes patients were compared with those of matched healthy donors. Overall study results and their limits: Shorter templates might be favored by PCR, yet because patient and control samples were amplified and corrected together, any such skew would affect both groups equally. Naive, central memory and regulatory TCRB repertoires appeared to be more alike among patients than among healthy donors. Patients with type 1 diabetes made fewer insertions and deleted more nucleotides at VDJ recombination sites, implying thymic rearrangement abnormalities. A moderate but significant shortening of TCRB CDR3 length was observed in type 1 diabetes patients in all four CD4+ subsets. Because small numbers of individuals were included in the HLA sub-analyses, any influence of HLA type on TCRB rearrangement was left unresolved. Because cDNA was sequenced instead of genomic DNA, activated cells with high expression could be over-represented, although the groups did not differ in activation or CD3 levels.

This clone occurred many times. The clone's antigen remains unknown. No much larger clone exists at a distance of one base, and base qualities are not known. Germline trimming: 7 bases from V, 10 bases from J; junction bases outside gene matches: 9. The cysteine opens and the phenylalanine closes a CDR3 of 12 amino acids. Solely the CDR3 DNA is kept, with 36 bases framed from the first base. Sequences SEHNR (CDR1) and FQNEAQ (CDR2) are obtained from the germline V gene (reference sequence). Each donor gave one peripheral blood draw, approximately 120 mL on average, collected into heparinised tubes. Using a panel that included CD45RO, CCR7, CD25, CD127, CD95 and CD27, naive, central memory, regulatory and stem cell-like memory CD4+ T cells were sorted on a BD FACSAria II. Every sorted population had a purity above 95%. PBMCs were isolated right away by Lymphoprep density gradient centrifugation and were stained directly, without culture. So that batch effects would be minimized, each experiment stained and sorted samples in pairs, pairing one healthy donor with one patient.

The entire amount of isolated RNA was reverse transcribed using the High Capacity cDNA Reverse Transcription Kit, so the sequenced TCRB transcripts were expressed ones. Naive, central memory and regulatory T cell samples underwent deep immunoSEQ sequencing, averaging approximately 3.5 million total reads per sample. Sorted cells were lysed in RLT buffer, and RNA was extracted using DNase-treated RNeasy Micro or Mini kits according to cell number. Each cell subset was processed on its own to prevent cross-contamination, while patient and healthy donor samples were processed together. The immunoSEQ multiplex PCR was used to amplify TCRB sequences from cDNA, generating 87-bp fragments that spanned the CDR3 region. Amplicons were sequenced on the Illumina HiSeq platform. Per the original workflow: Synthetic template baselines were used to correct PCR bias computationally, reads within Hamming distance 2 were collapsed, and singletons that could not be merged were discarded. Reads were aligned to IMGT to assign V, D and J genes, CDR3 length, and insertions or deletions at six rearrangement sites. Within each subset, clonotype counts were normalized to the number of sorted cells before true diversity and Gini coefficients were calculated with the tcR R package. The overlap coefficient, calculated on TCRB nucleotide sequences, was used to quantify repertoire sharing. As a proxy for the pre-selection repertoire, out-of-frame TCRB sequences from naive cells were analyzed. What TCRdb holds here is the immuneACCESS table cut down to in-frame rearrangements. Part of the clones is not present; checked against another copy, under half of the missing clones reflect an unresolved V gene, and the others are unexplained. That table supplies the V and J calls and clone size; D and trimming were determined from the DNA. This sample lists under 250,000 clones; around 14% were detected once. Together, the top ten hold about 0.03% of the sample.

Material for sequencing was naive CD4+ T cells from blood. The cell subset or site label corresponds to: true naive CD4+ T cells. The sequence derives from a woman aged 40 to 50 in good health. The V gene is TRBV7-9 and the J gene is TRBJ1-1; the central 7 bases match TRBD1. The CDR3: CASNPDRDRAFF. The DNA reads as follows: TGTGCCAGCAACCCTGACAGGGATCGAGCTTTCTTT.